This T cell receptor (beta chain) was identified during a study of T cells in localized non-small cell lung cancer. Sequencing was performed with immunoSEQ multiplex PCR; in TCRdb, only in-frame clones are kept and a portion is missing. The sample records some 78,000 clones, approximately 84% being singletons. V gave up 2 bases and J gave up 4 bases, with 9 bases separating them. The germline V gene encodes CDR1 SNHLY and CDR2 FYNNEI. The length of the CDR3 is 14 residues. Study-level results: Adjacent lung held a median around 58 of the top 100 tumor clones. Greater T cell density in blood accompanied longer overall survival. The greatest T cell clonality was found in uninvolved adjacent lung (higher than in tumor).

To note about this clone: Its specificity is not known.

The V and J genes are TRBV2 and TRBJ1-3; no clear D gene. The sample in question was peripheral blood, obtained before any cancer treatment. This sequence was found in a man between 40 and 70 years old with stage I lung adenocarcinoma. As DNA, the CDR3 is TGTGCCAGCAGTGAATGGGTGGGAGGAAACACCATATATTTT. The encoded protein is CASSEWVGGNTIYF.